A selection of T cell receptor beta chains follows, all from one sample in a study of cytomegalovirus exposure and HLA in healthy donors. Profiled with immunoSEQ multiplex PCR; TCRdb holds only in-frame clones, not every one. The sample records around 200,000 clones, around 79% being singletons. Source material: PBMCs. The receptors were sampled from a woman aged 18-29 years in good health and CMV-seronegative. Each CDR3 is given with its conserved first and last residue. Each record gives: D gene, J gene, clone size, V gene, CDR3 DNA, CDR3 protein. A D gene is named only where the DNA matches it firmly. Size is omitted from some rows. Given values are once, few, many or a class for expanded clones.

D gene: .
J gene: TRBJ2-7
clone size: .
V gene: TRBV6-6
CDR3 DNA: TGTGCCAGCAGTTACTCAGGGGTCGAGCAGTACTTC
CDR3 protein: CASSYSGVEQYF

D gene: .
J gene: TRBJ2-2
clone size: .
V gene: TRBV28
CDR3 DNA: TGTGCCAGCTTGACAGGGAACACCGGGGAGCTGTTTTTT
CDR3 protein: CASLTGNTGELFF

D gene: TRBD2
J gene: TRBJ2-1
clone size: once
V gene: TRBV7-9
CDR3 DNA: TGTGCCAGCATCCTCGGCACGGGGGGGCTCAATGAGCAGTTCTTC
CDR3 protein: CASILGTGGLNEQFF

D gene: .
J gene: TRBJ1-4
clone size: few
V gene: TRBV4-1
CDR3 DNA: TGCGCCAGCAGCCAATACAGGTCAACTAATGAAAAACTGTTTTTT
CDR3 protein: CASSQYRSTNEKLFF

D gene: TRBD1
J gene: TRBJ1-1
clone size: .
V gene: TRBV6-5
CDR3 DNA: TGTGCCAGCACGGTCGCAGGGGGGTCTGAAGCTTTCTTT
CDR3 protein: CASTVAGGSEAFF

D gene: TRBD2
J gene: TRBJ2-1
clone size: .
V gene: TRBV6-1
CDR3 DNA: TGTGCCAGCAGACGAGCGGGGGTTTCCTACAATGAGCAGTTCTTC
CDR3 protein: CASRRAGVSYNEQFF

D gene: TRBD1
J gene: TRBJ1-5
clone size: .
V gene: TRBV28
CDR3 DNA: TGTGCCAGCAGTTCGTATCACAGGGGTATCAGCAATCAGCCCCAGCATTTT
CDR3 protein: CASSSYHRGISNQPQHF

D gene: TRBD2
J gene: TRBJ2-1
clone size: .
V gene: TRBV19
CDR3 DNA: TGTGCCAGTAGTATAATGACTAGCGGGGGGACCAGCTCCTACAATGAGCAGTTCTTC
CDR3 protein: CASSIMTSGGTSSYNEQFF

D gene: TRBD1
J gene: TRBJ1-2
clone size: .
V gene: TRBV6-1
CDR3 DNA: TGTGCCAGCAGTGAAAACAGGGGTAGCTATGGCTACACCTTC
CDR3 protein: CASSENRGSYGYTF

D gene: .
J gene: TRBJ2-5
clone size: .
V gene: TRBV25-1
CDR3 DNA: TGTGCCAGCAGAAGCACAGGGATAGAGACCCAGTACTTC
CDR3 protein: CASRSTGIETQYF

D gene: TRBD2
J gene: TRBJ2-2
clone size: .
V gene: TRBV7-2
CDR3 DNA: TGTGCCAGCAGCTGGATTCTAGCGGGAGGCCCCGGGGAGCTGTTTTTT
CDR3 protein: CASSWILAGGPGELFF

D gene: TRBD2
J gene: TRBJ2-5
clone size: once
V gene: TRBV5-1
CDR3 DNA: TGCGCCAGCAGTTCACTAGCGGGGAAAGAGACCCAGTACTTC
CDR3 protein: CASSSLAGKETQYF

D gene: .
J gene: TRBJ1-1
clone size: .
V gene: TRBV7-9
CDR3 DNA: TGTGCCAGCAGCCCCGAACGGGGGACCCAAAACACTGAAGCTTTCTTT
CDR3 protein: CASSPERGTQNTEAFF

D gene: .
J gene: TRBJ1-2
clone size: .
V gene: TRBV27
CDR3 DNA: TGTGCCAGCAGTTTGAACACAGGGTCCGGCTATGGCTACACCTTC
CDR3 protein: CASSLNTGSGYGYTF

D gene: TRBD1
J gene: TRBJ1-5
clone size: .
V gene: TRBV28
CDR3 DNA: TGTGCCAGCAGTACCGGACAGGGAGGACGTCAGCCCCAGCATTTT
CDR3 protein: CASSTGQGGRQPQHF

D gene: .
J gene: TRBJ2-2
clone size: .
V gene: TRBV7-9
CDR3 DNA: TGTGCCAGCAGCTTCATTCGGGGGAACACCGGGGAGCTGTTTTTT
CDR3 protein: CASSFIRGNTGELFF

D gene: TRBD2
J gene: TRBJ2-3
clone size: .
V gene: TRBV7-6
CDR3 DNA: TGTGCCAGCAGCTTAGGGATAGCGGGAGTCTCAGATACGCAGTATTTT
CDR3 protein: CASSLGIAGVSDTQYF

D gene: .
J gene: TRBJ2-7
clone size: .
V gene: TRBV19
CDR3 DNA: TGTGCCAGTAATCGTTCCAGCGGGTCTGAAGAGCAGTACTTC
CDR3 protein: CASNRSSGSEEQYF

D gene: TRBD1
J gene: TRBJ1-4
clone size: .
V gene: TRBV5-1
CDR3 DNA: TGCGCCAGCAGCTCAGGACAGGGGGCGACTAATGAAAAACTGTTTTTT
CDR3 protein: CASSSGQGATNEKLFF

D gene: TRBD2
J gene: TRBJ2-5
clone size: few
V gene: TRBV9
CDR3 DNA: TGTGCCAGCAGCACAAACGCGGGAGGGCAAGAGACCCAGTACTTC
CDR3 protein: CASSTNAGGQETQYF

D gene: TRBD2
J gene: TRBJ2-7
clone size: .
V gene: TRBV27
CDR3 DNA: TGTGCCAGCAGTGCTGGGACTAGCGGGAGGTCCGAGCAGTACTTC
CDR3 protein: CASSAGTSGRSEQYF

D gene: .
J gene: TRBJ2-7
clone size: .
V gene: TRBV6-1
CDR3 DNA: TGTGCCAGCAGTGGCCCAACAGGGCCCTACGAGCAGTACTTC
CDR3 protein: CASSGPTGPYEQYF

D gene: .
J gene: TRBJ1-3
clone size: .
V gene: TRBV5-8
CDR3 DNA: TGTGCCAGCAGCTTCGGAGGGGCTGGAAACACCATATATTTT
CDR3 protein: CASSFGGAGNTIYF

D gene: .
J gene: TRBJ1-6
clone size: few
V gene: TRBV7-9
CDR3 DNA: TGTGCCAGCAGCTTAGGCAGGTCGGATAATTCACCCCTCCACTTT
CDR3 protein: CASSLGRSDNSPLHF

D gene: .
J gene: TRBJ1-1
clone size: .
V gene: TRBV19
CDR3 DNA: TGTGCCAGTAGTATAGACAAACAATCAACAAGGGACAACAATCGAGCTTTCTTT
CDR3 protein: CASSIDKQSTRDNNRAFF

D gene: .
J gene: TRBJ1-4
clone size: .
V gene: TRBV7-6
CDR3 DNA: TGCGCCAGCAGCTTGGACTTGCCCCATAATGGACTGTTTTTT
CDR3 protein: CASSLDLPHNGLFF

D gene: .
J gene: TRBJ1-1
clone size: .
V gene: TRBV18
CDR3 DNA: TGTGCCAGCTCACCGCCCTTGTCCGCAGGTAGGAACACTGAAGCTTTCTTT
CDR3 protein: CASSPPLSAGRNTEAFF

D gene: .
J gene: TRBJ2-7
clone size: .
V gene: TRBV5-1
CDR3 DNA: TGCGCCAGCAGCTTTAACAGCTACGAGCAGTACTTC
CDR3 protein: CASSFNSYEQYF

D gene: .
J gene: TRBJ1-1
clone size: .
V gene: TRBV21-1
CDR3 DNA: TGTGCCAGCAGCGAACAGAAGGGGGCCCTGAACACTGAAGCTTTCTTT
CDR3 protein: CASSEQKGALNTEAFF

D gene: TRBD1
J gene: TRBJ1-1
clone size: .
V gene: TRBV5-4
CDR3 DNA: TGTGCCAGCAGCTTGGCCTCTCCCGGGACAGGGCCTGAAGCTTTCTTT
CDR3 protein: CASSLASPGTGPEAFF

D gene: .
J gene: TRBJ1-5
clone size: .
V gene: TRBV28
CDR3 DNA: TGTGCCAGCAGTCCAGGGGCCAATCAGCCCCAGCATTTT
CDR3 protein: CASSPGANQPQHF

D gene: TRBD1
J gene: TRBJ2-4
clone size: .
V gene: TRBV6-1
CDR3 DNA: TGTGCCAGCAACGGACAGGGGGCTGACATTCAGTACTTC
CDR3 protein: CASNGQGADIQYF

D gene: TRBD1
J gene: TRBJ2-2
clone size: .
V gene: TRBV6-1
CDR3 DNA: TGTGCCAGCAGTAAGGACAGGTACACCGGGGAGCTGTTTTTT
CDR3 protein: CASSKDRYTGELFF

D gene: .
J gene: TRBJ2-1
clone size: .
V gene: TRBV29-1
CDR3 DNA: TGCAGCGGTCGGACTGTTTCCTACAATGAGCAGTTCTTC
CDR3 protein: CSGRTVSYNEQFF

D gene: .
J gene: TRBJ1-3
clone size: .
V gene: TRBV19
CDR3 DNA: TGTGCCAGTAGTTCCTCTGGGGCCTCTGGAAACACCATATATTTT
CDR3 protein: CASSSSGASGNTIYF

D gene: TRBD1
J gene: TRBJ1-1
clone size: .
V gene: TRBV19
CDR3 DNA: TGTGCCAGTAGTCCGGACCAGGGGGCCCCTATGAACACTGAAGCTTTCTTT
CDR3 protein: CASSPDQGAPMNTEAFF

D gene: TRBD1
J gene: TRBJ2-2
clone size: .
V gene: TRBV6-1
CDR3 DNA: TGTGCCAGCAGTGACGCCAACCGGGACAGGGGGCAAGGCGGGGAGCTGTTTTTT
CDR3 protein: CASSDANRDRGQGGELFF

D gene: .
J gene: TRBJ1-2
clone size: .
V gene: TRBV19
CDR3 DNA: TGTGCCAGTAGTCCGGGGGACTATGGCTACACCTTC
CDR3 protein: CASSPGDYGYTF

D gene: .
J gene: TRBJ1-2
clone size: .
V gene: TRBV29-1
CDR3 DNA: TGCAGCGTTCCGAACTCGCAACAGGGAAACTATGGCTACACCTTC
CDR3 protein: CSVPNSQQGNYGYTF

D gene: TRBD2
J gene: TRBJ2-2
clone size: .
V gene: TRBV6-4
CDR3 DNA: TGTGCCAGCAGTGACTCGAGCGGGGGGGCGAACACCGGGGAGCTGTTTTTT
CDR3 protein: CASSDSSGGANTGELFF

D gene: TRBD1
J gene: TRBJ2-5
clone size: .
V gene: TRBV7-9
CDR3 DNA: TGTGCCAGCAGCTTGCCCCCGGGACAGGGATTAGAGACCCAGTACTTC
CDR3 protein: CASSLPPGQGLETQYF

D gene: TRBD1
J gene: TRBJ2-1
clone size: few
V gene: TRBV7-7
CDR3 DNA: TGTGCTAGCAGCCGGGACAGTTACAATGAGCAGTTCTTC
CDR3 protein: CASSRDSYNEQFF

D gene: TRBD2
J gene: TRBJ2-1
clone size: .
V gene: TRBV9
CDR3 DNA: TGTGCCAGCAGCCCTGTGACTAGCAGCAATGAGCAGTTCTTC
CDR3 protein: CASSPVTSSNEQFF

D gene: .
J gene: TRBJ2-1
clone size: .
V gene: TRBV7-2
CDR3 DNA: TGTGCCAGCTCCCCCGGGGGTAGCGGAGCTTACAATGAGCAGTTCTTC
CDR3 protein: CASSPGGSGAYNEQFF

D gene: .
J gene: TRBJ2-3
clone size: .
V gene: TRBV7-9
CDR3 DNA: TGTGCCAGCAGCTTAGACAAACCGAGCACAGATACGCAGTATTTT
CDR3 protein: CASSLDKPSTDTQYF

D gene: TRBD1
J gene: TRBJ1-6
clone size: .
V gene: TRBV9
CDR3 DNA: TGTGCCAGCAGCCCAAACACAGGGGGTGTTAATTCACCCCTCCACTTT
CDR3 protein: CASSPNTGGVNSPLHF

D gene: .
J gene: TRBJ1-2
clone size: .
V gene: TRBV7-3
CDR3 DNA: TGTGCCAGCAGCTTAAACCCCCGGGGGGGGGAGAACTATGGCTACACCTTC
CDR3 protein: CASSLNPRGGENYGYTF

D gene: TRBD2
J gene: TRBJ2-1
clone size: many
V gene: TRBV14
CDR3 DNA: TGTGCCAGCAGCCAAGCTCAAGCGGGAGGGTTGAATGAGCAGTTCTTC
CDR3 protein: CASSQAQAGGLNEQFF

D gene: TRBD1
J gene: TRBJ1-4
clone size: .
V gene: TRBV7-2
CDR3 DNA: TGTGCCAGCAGCCTGGGGACAGTACCAACTAATGAAAAACTGTTTTTT
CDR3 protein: CASSLGTVPTNEKLFF

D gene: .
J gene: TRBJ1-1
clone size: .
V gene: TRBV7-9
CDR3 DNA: TGTGCCAGCAGCTTAGGCGGCGGGAACACTGAAGCTTTCTTT
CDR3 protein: CASSLGGGNTEAFF

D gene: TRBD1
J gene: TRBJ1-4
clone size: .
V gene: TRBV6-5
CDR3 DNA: TGTGCCAGCAGTGGGTCAGACAGGGGGGCTGAAAAACTGTTTTTT
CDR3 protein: CASSGSDRGAEKLFF

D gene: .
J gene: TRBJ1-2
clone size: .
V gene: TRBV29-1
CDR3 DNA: TGCAGCGTTGAAACTTTGGGCAGTAACTATGGCTACACCTTC
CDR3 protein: CSVETLGSNYGYTF

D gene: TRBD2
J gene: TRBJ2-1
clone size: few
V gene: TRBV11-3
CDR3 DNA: TGTGCCAGCAGCCAGACGACTAGCGGGGGCAATGAGCAGTTCTTC
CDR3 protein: CASSQTTSGGNEQFF

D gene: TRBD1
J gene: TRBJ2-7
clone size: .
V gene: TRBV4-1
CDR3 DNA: TGCGCCAGCAGCCAAGATATCCGGGACAGCTCCTACGAGCAGTACTTC
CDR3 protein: CASSQDIRDSSYEQYF

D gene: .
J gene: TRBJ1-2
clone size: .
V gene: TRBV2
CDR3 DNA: TGTGCCAGCACGAACCAGGGACACGGCTACACCTTC
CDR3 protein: CASTNQGHGYTF

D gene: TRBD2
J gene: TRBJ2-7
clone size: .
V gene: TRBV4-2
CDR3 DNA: TGTGCCAGCAGCCAAGGACCGGGACTAGCGGATAGCTCCTACGAGCAGTACTTC
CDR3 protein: CASSQGPGLADSSYEQYF

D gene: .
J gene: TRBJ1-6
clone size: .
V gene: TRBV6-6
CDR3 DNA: TGTGCCAGCAGTTCTCGGGACATCAATTCACCCCTCCACTTT
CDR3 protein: CASSSRDINSPLHF

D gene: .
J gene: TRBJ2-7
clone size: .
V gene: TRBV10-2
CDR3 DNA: TGCGCCAGCAATTCCCCAGGCTCCTACGAGCAGTACTTC
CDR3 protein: CASNSPGSYEQYF